Below, 23 T cell receptor beta chains from the same sample are listed, as sequenced in a study of T cells in Graves' hyperthyroidism and ophthalmopathy. The TCR beta CDR3 regions underwent amplification using RNA transcripts as the source. The HTBI primer set was used in a first-round RT-PCR of the TCR CDR3. TCRdb itself ran the multiplex PCR reads through MiXCR, one entry per CDR3 protein. In the table there are under 600,000 distinct CDR3 sequences, roughly a sixth of which are singletons. The sequenced sample was blood. These receptors were taken from a woman in her forties with Graves' ophthalmopathy.

In this sample, this clonotype turned up a few times. The chain combines TRBV5-1 with TRBJ2-5; D may be TRBD1 (5 bases). The CDR3 has 16 residues. The V end was cut by 0 bases, the J end by 5 bases, with 17 bases between. Per the germline V gene, CDR1 is SGHRS and CDR2 is YFSETQ. CDR3 nucleotides: TGCGCCAGCAGCTTGGGAGACAGCTGGCGCCCGGAGACCCAGTACTTC. Residues: CASSLGDSWRPETQYF.

This clonotype was seen repeatedly, ten times or more. The gene calls are TRBV28 and TRBJ2-4, with D possibly TRBD1 on 5 matching bases. V was trimmed by 1 base and J by 8 bases, leaving 12 bases between them. This CDR3 has 14 residues. From germline, CDR1 is MDHEN and CDR2 SYDVKM. Here the CDR3 reads CASSLSPGLDIQYF. The CDR3 DNA is TGTGCCAGCAGTTTATCTCCAGGGTTGGACATTCAGTACTTC.

The chain recombines TRBV7-8 with TRBJ2-5, with 8 bases identical to TRBD1. Germline CDR1 is SGHVS and CDR2 is FQNEAQ. This CDR3 has 15 residues. Germline trimming cut 5 bases from V and 3 bases from J; bases unmatched to any gene: 8. The CDR3 spells CASSKDRVRKETQYF. The CDR3 DNA is TGTGCCAGCAGCAAGGACAGGGTGAGAAAAGAGACCCAGTACTTC.

This clonotype was found many times. The chain couples TRBV7-8 to TRBJ1-4, with D possibly matching TRBD1 (5 bases). V was pared by 5 bases and J by 10 bases, with 20 bases between. CDR3 length: 15 amino acids. Germline CDR1 and CDR2: SGHVS and FQNEAQ. DNA for the CDR3: TGTGCCAGCAGCCCCCGGGACGGCGATCTCGTAAAACTGTTTTTT. Translating it yields CASSPRDGDLVKLFF.

The rearrangement links TRBV24-1 to TRBJ2-1; no clear D. Germline V gene lookup returns CDR1 KGHDR and CDR2 SFDVKD. The CDR3 length is 14 residues. V lost 4 bases and J 6 bases, leaving 12 bases between the germline ends. The CDR3 sequence is CATSDLLSPNEQFF. CDR3 bases: TGTGCCACCAGTGACCTCCTGTCACCCAATGAGCAGTTCTTC.

The rearrangement joins TRBV5-6 to TRBJ1-2, with a weak D call TRBD1 (6 bases). CDR3 length: 19 amino acids. Trimming cost V 0 bases and J 5 bases, with 26 bases left between them. The germline V gene encodes CDR1 SGHDT and CDR2 YYEEEE. CDR3 DNA: TGTGCCAGCAGCTTGGACCACATCGATACGAAGGGGGGGGAGTATGGCTACACCTTC. Translating it yields CASSLDHIDTKGGEYGYTF.

This clonotype was seen ten or more times. V is TRBV30 and J is TRBJ1-5; no clear D. The CDR3 runs to 12 residues. Germline CDR1 reads GTSNPN; CDR2 reads SVGIG (reference sequence). V gave up 5 bases and J gave up 2 bases, with 7 bases separating them. The CDR3: CAWGGGNQPQHF. The CDR3 nucleotides are TGTGCCTGGGGTGGGGGCAATCAGCCCCAGCATTTT.

This clonotype was seen only a few times. The rearrangement links TRBV11-2 to TRBJ1-3; D call uncertain. The germline CDR1 and CDR2 sequences are SGHAT and FQNNGV. With 2 bases removed from V and 4 bases from J, the gap between germline ends came to 9 bases. This CDR3 has 14 residues. CDR3 DNA: TGTGCCAGCAGCTTACGTGTCGTCGGAAACACCATATATTTT. Protein: CASSLRVVGNTIYF.

This clonotype was detected many times. This chain connects TRBV18 to TRBJ2-2, with D uncertain. The CDR3 loop spans 12 amino acids. Germline loops: CDR1 KGHSH, CDR2 LQKENI. The ends were cut back, 3 bases at V and 4 bases at J, with 3 bases in the middle. CDR3 in DNA: TGTGCCAGCTCACCTACCACCGGGGAGCTGTTTTTT. Protein sequence: CASSPTTGELFF.

This chain joins TRBV20-1 and TRBJ1-2; 12 bases are shared with TRBD1. The CDR3 sequence is 16 residues long. The V and J ends lost 2 bases and 4 bases, in that order; junction bases with no gene match: 8. The V gene's germline CDR1 is DFQATT and CDR2 SNEGSKA (reference sequence). The CDR3 DNA follows: TGCAGTGCTAGATCAACCGGGACAGGGGGCTTCTATGGCTACACCTTC. Protein sequence: CSARSTGTGGFYGYTF.

This clonotype occurred many times. This chain uses TRBV3-1 with TRBJ1-4; D call uncertain. The V end lost 1 base, the J end lost 2 bases, and 5 bases lay between the germline ends. Germline lookup yields CDR1 LGHDT and CDR2 YNNKEL (reference sequence). This CDR3 contains 14 residues. The CDR3 sequence is CASSQVGTNEKLFF. DNA of the CDR3: TGTGCCAGCAGCCAAGTCGGTACTAATGAAAAACTGTTTTTT.

The chain joins TRBV5-1 to TRBJ2-4; no definite D call. Trimming cost V 0 bases and J 0 bases, with 10 bases left between them. There are 16 residues in the CDR3. Germline V CDR1 and CDR2: SGHRS, YFSETQ. CDR3 bases: TGCGCCAGCAGCTTGGAGCAGGTCCTAGCCAAAAACATTCAGTACTTC. Protein: CASSLEQVLAKNIQYF. The variable domain in full, with the rest retrieved from reference TRBV5-1 and TRBJ2-4, is KAGVTQTPRYLIKTRGQQVTLSCSPISGHRSVSWYQQTPGQGLQFLFEYFSETQRNKGNFPGRFSGRQFSNSRSEMNVSTLELGDSALYLCASSLEQVLAKNIQYFGAGTRLSVL.

This clonotype was picked up a small number of times. This chain uses TRBV6-5 with TRBJ1-6; 8 bases align to TRBD1. V lost 2 bases to trimming and J lost 5 bases; unmatched junction nucleotides: 8. Germline V gene data show CDR1 as MNHEY and CDR2 as SVGAGI. This CDR3 has 17 residues. CDR3 bases: TGTGCCAGCAGTTACCCCCCCACAGGGGGTAATAATTCACCCCTCCACTTT. Translating it yields CASSYPPTGGNNSPLHF.

The chain employs TRBV10-2 and TRBJ2-1, with no clear D. Germline loops: CDR1 WSHSY, CDR2 SAAADI. The length of the CDR3 is 13 residues. The V end lost 3 bases, the J end lost 4 bases, and 7 bases lay between the germline ends. For the CDR3, the DNA is TGCGCCAGCAGTGATACAGAATACAATGAGCAGTTCTTC. This codes for CASSDTEYNEQFF.

This chain links TRBV10-3 with TRBJ1-2; D gene unclear. The CDR3 spans 15 residues. Deletions cut 0 bases from V and 8 bases from J, with 16 bases between. The germline CDR1 and CDR2 sequences are ENHRY and SYGVKD. The CDR3 here is CAISESPTPSYGYTF. The CDR3 nucleotides are TGTGCCATCAGTGAGTCTCCGACCCCAAGCTACGGCTACACCTTC.

The chain uses TRBV19 and TRBJ1-1, with TRBD1 matching 9 bases. Germline lookup yields CDR1 LNHDA and CDR2 SQIVND (reference sequence). The junction had 5 bases not matched to a gene; V was cut back by 6 bases and J by 3 bases. This CDR3 contains 14 residues. CDR3 sequence (DNA): TGTGCCAGTAGACAGGGGGCCGGTTACACTGAAGCTTTCTTT. Translating it yields CASRQGAGYTEAFF.

Only a few counts were recorded for this clonotype. This chain uses TRBV6-1 with TRBJ2-1, with unresolved D. Trimming cost V 7 bases and J 0 bases, with 10 bases left between them. From germline, CDR1 is MNHNS and CDR2 SASEGT. The CDR3 loop spans 14 amino acids. The DNA of the CDR3 is TGTGCCAGCACCTCCCAGAGCTCCTACAATGAGCAGTTCTTC. As protein: CASTSQSSYNEQFF.

The sample holds many counts of this clonotype. The V call is TRBV18, the J call TRBJ2-2; D ambiguous. The length of the CDR3 is 14 residues. Trimming removed 0 bases from V and 2 bases from J, with 4 bases in between. Per germline, CDR1 KGHSH and CDR2 LQKENI. For the CDR3, the DNA is TGTGCCAGCTCACCACCGTACAACACCGGGGAGCTGTTTTTT. It encodes CASSPPYNTGELFF. Using reference TRBV18 and TRBJ2-2 for the parts outside the CDR3, the full variable domain is NAGVMQNPRHLVRRRGQEARLRCSPMKGHSHVYWYRQLPEEGLKFMVYLQKENIIDESGMPKERFSAEFPKEGPSILRIQQVVRGDSAAYFCASSPPYNTGELFFGEGSRLTVL.

This clonotype came up many times. The chain combines TRBV2 with TRBJ2-4; no clear D gene. Germline CDR1 is SNHLY and CDR2 is FYNNEI. CDR3 length: 17 amino acids. The V end lost 0 bases, the J end lost 4 bases, and 16 bases lay between the germline ends. CDR3 DNA sequence: TGTGCCAGCAGTGAAGCTATGCCCCCGTATACAAAAAACATTCAGTACTTC. Its translation is CASSEAMPPYTKNIQYF.

This clonotype was observed at least ten times. The chain uses TRBV7-9 and TRBJ2-7, with TRBD2 matching 9 bases. This CDR3 has 15 residues. CDR1 and CDR2 from the germline V gene are SEHNR and FQNEAQ (reference sequence). J was trimmed by 2 bases and V by 5 bases; bases with no gene match: 7. This CDR3 is CASSPPSGETYEQYF. CDR3 bases: TGTGCCAGCAGCCCCCCTAGCGGGGAAACCTACGAGCAGTACTTC.

This clonotype has only a few counts. The chain recombines TRBV18 with TRBJ2-3; TRBD1 agrees at 7 bases. Germline V gene data show CDR1 as KGHSH and CDR2 as LQKENI. The V segment lost 6 bases and the J segment 5 bases; nucleotides outside the gene matches: 8. CDR3 length: 14 residues. The DNA for the CDR3 is TGTGCCAGCTCCCATGACAGGGTGGGAGATACGCAGTATTTT. Its translation: CASSHDRVGDTQYF.

This clonotype turned up a few times. This chain connects TRBV19 to TRBJ1-5; D is unclear. The CDR3 is 16 amino acids. CDR1 is LNHDA, CDR2 SQIVND, per germline (reference sequence). Trimming stripped 3 bases from V and 2 bases from J, with 14 bases between. CDR3 DNA: TGTGCCAGTAGTATTTTGGTAACGGATGGCAATCAGCCCCAGCATTTT. The encoded protein is CASSILVTDGNQPQHF.

The chain employs TRBV30 and TRBJ1-5; TRBD1 matches 7 bases. The CDR3 runs 13 residues. The V and J ends lost 2 bases and 7 bases, in that order; junction bases with no gene match: 5. Germline V CDR1 and CDR2: GTSNPN, SVGIG (reference sequence). The CDR3 sequence is CAWSNRGPQPQHF. CDR3 bases: TGTGCCTGGAGTAACAGGGGACCACAGCCCCAGCATTTT.